This T cell receptor beta chain appears in the sequencing data of a study of human T cells and chemical hapten exposure. Study in general: The study sensitized with 2% DPC on an approximately 2 cm by approximately 2 cm patch of upper inner arm skin. On the upper back, patch tests were applied with 0.01% DPC and read at 6 days.

Indicated time point: patch test 1, 2 weeks after DPC sensitization. Stated treatment: therapeutic diphenylcyclopropenone sensitization with weekly scalp DPC. Trimming at V came to 0 bases and at J to 7 bases, leaving 11 bases not matched to a gene. The germline CDR1 and CDR2 sequences are SGHVS and FNYEAQ. This CDR3 has 17 amino acids. Study findings and constraints: TCRs at high frequency, those above 1 in 1000, did not change with DPC sensitization. Having alopecia, the donors may differ immunologically from healthy people.

Points on this clonotype: What it binds is unknown.

TCRdb reprocessed the RACE reads with MiXCR, giving one entry per CDR3 protein. There are 150,000 to 200,000 distinct CDR3 sequences in the sample; more than 14% occur only once, and 1.7% lies in the top ten. The chain recombines TRBV7-6 with TRBJ2-1; 8 positions agree with TRBD1. The sequence was collected from a woman aged 25-40 years with alopecia areata. Some clones in this sample may be carry-over from other donors' samples. The source material was whole blood, sampled in connection with sensitization to the hapten diphenylcyclopropenone (DPC). CDR3 sequence (DNA): TGTGCCAGCAGCTTAGCGTCGCAGGGGGCAAGGGGGAATGAGCAGTTCTTC. Protein: CASSLASQGARGNEQFF.